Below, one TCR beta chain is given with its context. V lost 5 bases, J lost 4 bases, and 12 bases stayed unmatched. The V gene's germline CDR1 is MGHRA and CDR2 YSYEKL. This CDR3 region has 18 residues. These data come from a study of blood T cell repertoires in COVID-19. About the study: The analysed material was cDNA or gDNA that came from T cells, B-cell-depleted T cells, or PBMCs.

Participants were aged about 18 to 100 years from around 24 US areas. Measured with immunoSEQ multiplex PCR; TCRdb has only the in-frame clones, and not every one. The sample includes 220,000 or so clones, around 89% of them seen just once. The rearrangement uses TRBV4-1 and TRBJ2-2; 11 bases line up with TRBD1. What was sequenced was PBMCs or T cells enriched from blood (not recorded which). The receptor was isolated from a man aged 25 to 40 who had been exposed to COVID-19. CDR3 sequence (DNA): TGCGCCAGCAGCTCACCACCGGGACAGGGGGGGTTCACCGGGGAGCTGTTTTTT. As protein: CASSSPPGQGGFTGELFF.